The sequence of this T cell receptor beta chain was determined in a study of OX40 agonist ivuxolimab in advanced cancers. At the level of the study: Every 2 weeks, ivuxolimab was infused into the patients intravenously at between 0.01 and 10 mg/kg. Enrolled patients in dose escalation had cancers that were hepatocellular carcinoma, melanoma, renal cell or head and neck cancer.

The protocol was immunoSEQ multiplex PCR, while the TCRdb copy is restricted to in-frame clones and leaves out a portion. This table has approximately 65,000 clones, more than 75% appearing once. Concerning this clone: The antigen remains undetermined.

This CDR3 is 17 amino acids long. With 3 bases removed from V and 4 bases from J, the gap between germline ends came to 21 bases. The V gene's germline CDR1 is SGDLS and CDR2 YYNGEE. Study-wide results and limits: More expanded clones were found, on average, in CD8+ than in CD4+ T cells.

This TCR came from an adult with an advanced solid tumor such as melanoma, head and neck, liver or kidney cancer. The sequenced sample was CD4+ or CD8+ T cells sorted from blood, obtained in a trial of the OX40 agonist ivuxolimab. The chain couples TRBV9 to TRBJ2-3; possibly TRBD2 for D (6 bases). The CDR3 loop is CASSETRFEGAPDTQYF. CDR3 bases: TGTGCCAGCAGCGAGACTAGGTTTGAAGGAGCTCCAGATACGCAGTATTTT. The full variable domain, rest sourced from reference TRBV9 and TRBJ2-3, is DSGVTQTPKHLITATGQRVTLRCSPRSGDLSVYWYQQSLDQGLQFLIQYYNGEERAKGNILERFSAQQFPDLHSELNLSSLELGDSALYFCASSETRFEGAPDTQYFGPGTRLTVL.